A selection of T cell receptor beta chains follows, all from one sample in a study of TIL therapy for anti-PD-1-resistant metastatic lung cancer. Assay: immunoSEQ multiplex PCR; the TCRdb copy retains only in-frame clones and omits some. The sample shows fewer than 60,000 clones, approximately 86% of them seen only once. Sequenced here: blood, sampled at baseline. These receptors all come from a person aged 25 to 85 with non-small cell lung cancer. Both conserved end residues are part of each CDR3. Fields, in order: V gene, D gene, J gene, clone size, CDR3 protein, CDR3 DNA. D genes are given only for firm matches. The size entry is marked missing in some rows and otherwise reads once, few, many or a size class.

V gene: TRBV19
D gene: .
J gene: TRBJ2-7
clone size: .
CDR3 protein: CASSLSRSSYEQYF
CDR3 DNA: TGTGCCAGTAGTTTGAGTCGAAGCTCCTACGAGCAGTACTTC

V gene: TRBV5-1
D gene: TRBD2
J gene: TRBJ2-6
clone size: .
CDR3 protein: CASSPRRGAGANVLTF
CDR3 DNA: TGCGCCAGCAGCCCCCGCCGGGGGGCTGGGGCCAACGTCCTGACTTTC

V gene: TRBV3-1/TRBV3-2
D gene: .
J gene: TRBJ1-4
clone size: few
CDR3 protein: CASSRKGSSEKLFF
CDR3 DNA: TGTGCCAGCAGCCGTAAGGGAAGTAGTGAAAAACTGTTTTTT

V gene: TRBV7-2
D gene: .
J gene: TRBJ1-4
clone size: .
CDR3 protein: CASSLGRGEKLFF
CDR3 DNA: TGTGCCAGCAGTTTGGGGAGGGGCGAAAAACTGTTTTTT

V gene: TRBV10-2
D gene: .
J gene: TRBJ2-1
clone size: .
CDR3 protein: CASSESGGRDNEQFF
CDR3 DNA: TGCGCCAGCAGTGAGTCGGGGGGCAGGGACAATGAGCAGTTCTTC

V gene: TRBV7-8
D gene: .
J gene: TRBJ2-6
clone size: once
CDR3 protein: CASSLARTSGANVLTF
CDR3 DNA: TGTGCCAGCAGCTTAGCTCGGACGTCAGGGGCCAACGTCCTGACTTTC

V gene: TRBV7-9
D gene: .
J gene: TRBJ2-5
clone size: .
CDR3 protein: CASSLEAHWRETQYF
CDR3 DNA: TGTGCCAGCAGCTTAGAGGCCCATTGGCGGGAGACCCAGTACTTC

V gene: TRBV5-6
D gene: .
J gene: TRBJ1-2
clone size: .
CDR3 protein: CASSLAGEWGYTF
CDR3 DNA: TGTGCCAGCAGCTTGGCAGGGGAGTGGGGCTACACCTTC

V gene: TRBV28
D gene: .
J gene: TRBJ2-1
clone size: once
CDR3 protein: CASSPGSYNEQFF
CDR3 DNA: TGTGCCAGCAGTCCTGGCTCCTACAATGAGCAGTTCTTC

V gene: TRBV7-9
D gene: .
J gene: TRBJ1-1
clone size: .
CDR3 protein: CASRFGQDTEAFF
CDR3 DNA: TGTGCCAGCAGATTTGGACAAGACACTGAAGCTTTCTTT

V gene: TRBV28
D gene: .
J gene: TRBJ1-2
clone size: .
CDR3 protein: CASSLFGGMVHGYTF
CDR3 DNA: TGTGCCAGCAGTTTATTTGGGGGGATGGTACATGGCTACACCTTC

V gene: TRBV18
D gene: TRBD1
J gene: TRBJ2-1
clone size: once
CDR3 protein: CASHRDRGSNEQFF
CDR3 DNA: TGTGCCAGCCACCGGGACAGGGGGAGCAATGAGCAGTTCTTC

V gene: TRBV6-5
D gene: .
J gene: TRBJ1-2
clone size: once
CDR3 protein: CASLLRAGDMDGYTF
CDR3 DNA: TGTGCCAGCCTCTTAAGGGCAGGGGATATGGATGGCTACACCTTC

V gene: TRBV6-4
D gene: TRBD2
J gene: TRBJ2-3
clone size: .
CDR3 protein: CASSEGLADTDTQYF
CDR3 DNA: TGTGCCAGCAGTGAAGGGCTAGCGGACACAGATACGCAGTATTTT

V gene: TRBV7-2
D gene: TRBD2
J gene: TRBJ2-5
clone size: .
CDR3 protein: CASSMRGGLETQYF
CDR3 DNA: TGTGCCAGCAGCATGCGGGGGGGCCTGGAGACCCAGTACTTC

V gene: TRBV2
D gene: .
J gene: TRBJ1-4
clone size: .
CDR3 protein: CASLTPGRREKLFF
CDR3 DNA: TGTGCCAGCCTTACCCCGGGACGGCGGGAAAAACTGTTTTTT

V gene: TRBV30
D gene: .
J gene: TRBJ2-1
clone size: .
CDR3 protein: CAWISLRRDNEQFF
CDR3 DNA: TGTGCCTGGATCAGCCTACGACGGGACAATGAGCAGTTCTTC

V gene: TRBV29-1
D gene: .
J gene: TRBJ1-3
clone size: .
CDR3 protein: CSVDETGYGNTIYF
CDR3 DNA: TGCAGCGTTGATGAAACGGGATACGGAAACACCATATATTTT

V gene: TRBV7-2
D gene: TRBD1
J gene: TRBJ2-6
clone size: .
CDR3 protein: CASSQGGTGLGANVLTF
CDR3 DNA: TGTGCCAGCAGCCAAGGGGGGACAGGGCTCGGGGCCAACGTCCTGACTTTC

V gene: TRBV5-6
D gene: .
J gene: TRBJ1-1
clone size: .
CDR3 protein: CASSRISNTEAFF
CDR3 DNA: TGTGCCAGCAGCCGTATATCAAACACTGAAGCTTTCTTT

V gene: TRBV7-8
D gene: .
J gene: TRBJ1-2
clone size: .
CDR3 protein: CASSPGARLNYGYTF
CDR3 DNA: TGTGCCAGCAGCCCCGGGGCGCGATTAAACTATGGCTACACCTTC

V gene: TRBV10-3
D gene: TRBD2
J gene: TRBJ2-1
clone size: .
CDR3 protein: CAISEGASGLNEQFF
CDR3 DNA: TGTGCCATCAGTGAGGGGGCTAGCGGGTTAAATGAGCAGTTCTTC

V gene: TRBV28
D gene: .
J gene: TRBJ2-7
clone size: .
CDR3 protein: CASSLWASDPYEQYF
CDR3 DNA: TGTGCCAGCAGTTTATGGGCTAGCGATCCCTACGAGCAGTACTTC

V gene: TRBV5-1
D gene: TRBD2
J gene: TRBJ2-1
clone size: .
CDR3 protein: CASSLRTSGEIYNEQFF
CDR3 DNA: TGCGCCAGCAGCTTAAGGACTAGCGGGGAGATCTACAATGAGCAGTTCTTC

V gene: TRBV6-2/TRBV6-3
D gene: TRBD1
J gene: TRBJ2-3
clone size: .
CDR3 protein: CASSYWDRAPDTQYF
CDR3 DNA: TGTGCCAGCAGTTATTGGGACAGGGCCCCAGATACGCAGTATTTT

V gene: TRBV19
D gene: TRBD2
J gene: TRBJ2-5
clone size: .
CDR3 protein: CATRGRPNQETQYF
CDR3 DNA: TGTGCCACCCGCGGGAGGCCAAACCAAGAGACCCAGTACTTC

V gene: TRBV5-5
D gene: .
J gene: TRBJ1-6
clone size: .
CDR3 protein: CASSPGPGNSPLHF
CDR3 DNA: TGTGCCAGCAGCCCCGGACCCGGGAATTCACCCCTCCACTTT

V gene: TRBV3-1/TRBV3-2
D gene: .
J gene: TRBJ1-5
clone size: .
CDR3 protein: CASSQGGVNQPQHF
CDR3 DNA: TGTGCCAGCAGCCAAGGAGGGGTCAATCAGCCCCAGCATTTT

V gene: TRBV4-1
D gene: .
J gene: TRBJ2-7
clone size: .
CDR3 protein: CASSQEGPGDEQYF
CDR3 DNA: TGCGCCAGCAGCCAAGAGGGGCCGGGGGACGAGCAGTACTTC

V gene: TRBV10-3
D gene: .
J gene: TRBJ1-3
clone size: .
CDR3 protein: CAISESWDTGYSGNTIYF
CDR3 DNA: TGTGCCATCAGTGAGTCGTGGGATACAGGTTACTCTGGAAACACCATATATTTT

V gene: TRBV30
D gene: .
J gene: TRBJ2-7
clone size: .
CDR3 protein: CAWSDRGHEQYF
CDR3 DNA: TGTGCCTGGAGTGATAGGGGACACGAGCAGTACTTC

V gene: TRBV7-6
D gene: .
J gene: TRBJ2-3
clone size: .
CDR3 protein: CASSLPWDTQYF
CDR3 DNA: TGTGCCAGCAGCCTCCCATGGGATACGCAGTATTTT

V gene: TRBV19
D gene: .
J gene: TRBJ2-5
clone size: .
CDR3 protein: CAIPKTVAGETQYF
CDR3 DNA: TGTGCCATCCCGAAAACGGTCGCGGGGGAGACCCAGTACTTC

V gene: TRBV7-2
D gene: TRBD2
J gene: TRBJ2-7
clone size: .
CDR3 protein: CASSLLAGTEQYF
CDR3 DNA: TGTGCCAGCAGCTTACTAGCGGGAACCGAGCAGTACTTC

V gene: TRBV19
D gene: TRBD2
J gene: TRBJ2-1
clone size: .
CDR3 protein: CASSNSGRASYNEQFF
CDR3 DNA: TGTGCCAGTAGTAATAGCGGGAGGGCCTCCTACAATGAGCAGTTCTTC

V gene: TRBV3-1/TRBV3-2
D gene: TRBD2
J gene: TRBJ2-1
clone size: .
CDR3 protein: CASSSRGTSPHNEQFF
CDR3 DNA: TGTGCCAGCAGCTCCCGAGGGACTAGCCCTCACAATGAGCAGTTCTTC

V gene: TRBV6-5
D gene: .
J gene: TRBJ2-7
clone size: .
CDR3 protein: CASSYFGRVNEQYF
CDR3 DNA: TGTGCCAGCAGTTACTTTGGCAGGGTAAACGAGCAGTACTTC

V gene: TRBV6-2/TRBV6-3
D gene: .
J gene: TRBJ2-5
clone size: once
CDR3 protein: CASSWKETQYF
CDR3 DNA: TGTGCCAGCAGTTGGAAGGAGACCCAGTACTTC

V gene: TRBV6-2/TRBV6-3
D gene: TRBD1
J gene: TRBJ1-2
clone size: .
CDR3 protein: CASSWPGQIYGYTF
CDR3 DNA: TGTGCCAGCAGTTGGCCGGGACAGATTTATGGCTACACCTTC

V gene: TRBV9
D gene: .
J gene: TRBJ2-1
clone size: .
CDR3 protein: CASSVGGTVYNEQFF
CDR3 DNA: TGTGCCAGCAGCGTAGGGGGGACGGTCTACAATGAGCAGTTCTTC

V gene: TRBV3-1/TRBV3-2
D gene: .
J gene: TRBJ2-7
clone size: .
CDR3 protein: CASSPQAQNYEQYF
CDR3 DNA: TGTGCCAGCAGCCCCCAGGCCCAGAACTACGAGCAGTACTTC

V gene: TRBV11-2
D gene: TRBD1
J gene: TRBJ1-3
clone size: .
CDR3 protein: CASSPGGTAGNTIYF
CDR3 DNA: TGTGCCAGCAGCCCGGGCGGGACAGCTGGAAACACCATATATTTT

V gene: TRBV30
D gene: .
J gene: TRBJ1-1
clone size: .
CDR3 protein: CAWSLGPNGAFF
CDR3 DNA: TGTGCCTGGAGCCTTGGTCCAAATGGCGCTTTCTTT

V gene: TRBV5-1
D gene: .
J gene: TRBJ1-3
clone size: .
CDR3 protein: CASSLSGPSGNTIYF
CDR3 DNA: TGCGCCAGCAGCTTATCTGGACCCTCTGGAAACACCATATATTTT

V gene: TRBV7-3
D gene: TRBD1
J gene: TRBJ2-3
clone size: .
CDR3 protein: CASSLIGGTGGTDTQYF
CDR3 DNA: TGTGCCAGCAGCTTAATAGGGGGGACAGGGGGCACAGATACGCAGTATTTT

V gene: TRBV5-5
D gene: .
J gene: TRBJ1-1
clone size: .
CDR3 protein: CASSPGSQGRTEAFF
CDR3 DNA: TGTGCCAGCAGCCCCGGCTCACAGGGACGGACTGAAGCTTTCTTT

V gene: TRBV28
D gene: .
J gene: TRBJ2-3
clone size: .
CDR3 protein: CASSPVTDTQYF
CDR3 DNA: TGTGCCAGCAGCCCCGTCACAGATACGCAGTATTTT

V gene: TRBV10-3
D gene: TRBD2
J gene: TRBJ2-1
clone size: .
CDR3 protein: CAISLSGGSSSYNEQFF
CDR3 DNA: TGTGCCATCAGCCTCAGCGGGGGGTCAAGCTCCTACAATGAGCAGTTCTTC

V gene: TRBV5-1
D gene: TRBD2
J gene: TRBJ2-2
clone size: once
CDR3 protein: CASSPGPGGGANTGELFF
CDR3 DNA: TGCGCCAGCAGCCCGGGGCCTGGCGGGGGGGCGAACACCGGGGAGCTGTTTTTT

V gene: TRBV6-5
D gene: .
J gene: TRBJ2-1
clone size: .
CDR3 protein: CASRDSSYNEQFF
CDR3 DNA: TGTGCCAGCAGGGACAGCTCCTACAATGAGCAGTTCTTC

V gene: TRBV7-9
D gene: TRBD1
J gene: TRBJ2-1
clone size: .
CDR3 protein: CASSFDRDNEQFF
CDR3 DNA: TGTGCCAGCAGCTTCGACAGGGACAATGAGCAGTTCTTC

V gene: TRBV15
D gene: .
J gene: TRBJ2-3
clone size: .
CDR3 protein: CATSSGGGGADTQYF
CDR3 DNA: TGTGCCACCAGCAGCGGAGGGGGTGGAGCAGATACGCAGTATTTT

V gene: TRBV5-6
D gene: .
J gene: TRBJ2-7
clone size: .
CDR3 protein: CASSLVRGGYEQYF
CDR3 DNA: TGTGCCAGCAGCTTGGTCAGGGGCGGCTACGAGCAGTACTTC

V gene: TRBV2
D gene: TRBD1
J gene: TRBJ1-2
clone size: .
CDR3 protein: CASRTGGGGYTF
CDR3 DNA: TGTGCCAGCAGGACAGGGGGCGGTGGCTACACCTTC